This entry lists 18 T cell receptor beta chains sequenced from one sample in a study of cytomegalovirus exposure and HLA in healthy donors. PCR employed 60 Vbeta and 13 Jbeta primers. Clones were sequenced by immunoSEQ multiplex PCR, and TCRdb holds only the in-frame ones, with some missing. Reported are about 67,000 clones; the ten largest clones contain over 4%. Sequenced: PBMCs. The source of these receptors is a woman in her 40s in good health and CMV-seropositive.

With regard to this clone: One end of the junction fails to match germline, which may point to a read error. The same CDR3 can be traced to other DNA sequences in this sample. The V gene is TRBV2, the J gene TRBJ2-3, with 10 bases that match TRBD2. Germline CDR1 reads SNHLY; CDR2 reads FYNNEI. There are 13 residues in the CDR3. This CDR3 is CASSVSGRATRDF. The CDR3 DNA is TGTGCCAGCAGTGTCAGCGGGAGGGCCACGCGGGATTTT. The full variable domain, completed using reference TRBV2 and TRBJ2-3, is EPEVTQTPSHQVTQMGQEVILRCVPISNHLYFYWYRQILGQKVEFLVSFYNNEISEKSEIFDDQFSVERPDGSNFTLKIRSTKLEDSAMYFCASSVSGRATRDFGPGTRLTVL.

V is TRBV5-4 and J is TRBJ2-7, with TRBD1 matching 9 bases. J was trimmed by 3 bases and V by 3 bases; bases with no gene match: 7. Germline V lookup: CDR1 SGHNT, CDR2 YYREEE (reference sequence). The CDR3 covers 15 residues. The CDR3 sequence is CASSSRGQGRYEQYF. As DNA, the CDR3 is TGTGCCAGCAGCTCCCGGGGACAGGGTCGCTACGAGCAGTACTTC.

This chain connects TRBV9 to TRBJ2-1; tentative D call: TRBD2 (5 bases). CDR1 SGDLS and CDR2 YYNGEE come from the germline V gene. The ends were cut back, 0 bases at V and 6 bases at J, with 13 bases in the middle. The length of the CDR3 is 15 residues. CDR3 in amino acids: CASSVDREGSNEQFF. For the CDR3, the DNA is TGTGCCAGCAGCGTAGATCGTGAGGGTTCCAATGAGCAGTTCTTC.

V and J are TRBV9 and TRBJ2-5, with D maybe TRBD1 (6 bases). Germline values: CDR1 SGDLS, CDR2 YYNGEE. CDR3 length: 16 residues. V lost 0 bases to trimming and J lost 2 bases, with 14 bases between them. CDR3 amino acids: CASSVVGGYLQETQYF. The CDR3 bases are TGTGCCAGCAGCGTAGTTGGGGGCTACCTACAAGAGACCCAGTACTTC.

V and J are TRBV5-1 and TRBJ2-3, with D possibly matching TRBD1 (6 bases). The CDR3 has 15 residues. CDR1 is SGHRS and CDR2 is YFSETQ in the germline V gene. The germline V and J ends were trimmed by 0 bases and 1 base, with 9 bases remaining between them. In nucleotides, the CDR3 is TGCGCCAGCAGCTTGGGGTCAGGGGGCACAGATACGCAGTATTTT. As protein: CASSLGSGGTDTQYF.

V usage is TRBV4-3 and J usage is TRBJ1-4; 8 bases agree with TRBD1. The V and J ends lost 3 bases and 5 bases, in that order; junction bases with no gene match: 5. CDR3 size: 15 residues. Looked up from germline, CDR1 is LGHNA and CDR2 is YSLEER. The CDR3 here is CASSHGTGGNEKLFF. The CDR3 DNA sequence: TGCGCCAGCAGCCACGGTACAGGGGGGAATGAAAAACTGTTTTTT.

The rearrangement joins TRBV2 to TRBJ2-1, with TRBD2 matching 8 bases. The length of the CDR3 is 14 residues. Unmatched junction bases numbered 11, after V lost 6 bases and J lost 10 bases. CDR1 SNHLY and CDR2 FYNNEI come from the germline V gene. The chain's CDR3 is CASSSKAGVNEQFF. In DNA form, the CDR3 reads TGTGCCAGCAGCTCTAAAGCGGGGGTAAACGAGCAGTTCTTC.

The rearrangement joins TRBV7-3 to TRBJ2-5, with 9 bases identical to TRBD1. This CDR3 contains 13 residues. Losses at the gene ends were 5 bases for V and 3 bases for J; bases not matched to a gene: 1. Looked up from germline, CDR1 is SGHTA and CDR2 is FQGTGA. The DNA of the CDR3 is TGTGCCAGCAGCCGGGACAGGGAAGAGACCCAGTACTTC. This sequence encodes CASSRDREETQYF.

DNA for the CDR3: TGTGCCAGCAGCCCGACCATCGGGAATTCACCCCTCCACTTT. Encoded protein: CASSPTIGNSPLHF. The chain employs TRBV5-8 and TRBJ1-6; D not resolved. Trimming stripped 4 bases from V and 7 bases from J, with 12 bases between. CDR1 and CDR2 from the germline V gene are SGHTS and YDEGEE. This CDR3 is 14 amino acids long.

The V call is TRBV9, the J call TRBJ1-2; D not resolved. The CDR3 has 16 residues. Trimming pared 0 bases from V and 4 bases from J, leaving 16 bases between. Germline V lookup: CDR1 SGDLS, CDR2 YYNGEE. The DNA for the CDR3 is TGTGCCAGCAGCGTAGGGGCTACGGGGTCCGGCTATGGCTACACCTTC. Amino acid sequence: CASSVGATGSGYGYTF.

Of note for this clone: The junction departs from the called germline gene at one end, perhaps through a read error. The same CDR3 arises from other DNA sequences in this sample as well. CDR3 DNA sequence: TGCGCCAGCAGCCCAGGACAGCTCCGGCCCCACAATGAGCAGTTCTTC. Amino acids: CASSPGQLRPHNEQFF. The V call is TRBV11-3, the J call TRBJ2-1, with TRBD1 as a possible D gene (6 bases). The CDR3 is 16 amino acids. Germline V gives CDR1 SGHNT, CDR2 YENEEA.

This sequence joins TRBV27 and TRBJ2-7; 10 bases fit TRBD1. The CDR3 consists of 14 residues. Trimming took 4 bases from V and 7 from J; bases not matched to a gene: 7. CDR1 and CDR2 (germline): MNHEY, SMNVEV (reference sequence). CDR3 residues: CASSSTGGGREQYF. CDR3 coding DNA: TGTGCCAGCAGTTCGACAGGGGGCGGGAGGGAGCAGTACTTC.

V gene TRBV28 combines with J gene TRBJ1-4; maybe TRBD1 (6 bases). Between the trimmed V and J ends, which lost 8 bases and 6 bases, there was a span of 16 bases. The germline V gene has CDR1 MDHEN and CDR2 SYDVKM. This CDR3 spans 14 amino acids. For the CDR3, the DNA is TGTGCCAGCTGTTCTGGGGGCGTTGATGAAAAACTGTTTTTT. This sequence encodes CASCSGGVDEKLFF. Using reference TRBV28 and TRBJ1-4 for the parts outside the CDR3, the full variable domain is DVKVTQSSRYLVKRTGEKVFLECVQDMDHENMFWYRQDPGLGLRLIYFSYDVKMKEKGDIPEGYSVSREKKERFSLILESASTNQTSMYLCASCSGGVDEKLFFGSGTQLSVL.

J is TRBJ2-3 and V is TRBV28; TRBD1 might be the D (7 bases). V was clipped by 5 bases and J by 7 bases, with 19 bases between them. CDR1 and CDR2 from the germline V gene are MDHEN and SYDVKM. CDR3 length: 15 residues. The CDR3 DNA reads as TGTGCCAGCAGTCATGACAGGGCACGGACTAATACGCAGTATTTT. This encodes CASSHDRARTNTQYF.

This chain joins TRBV11-2 and TRBJ2-1; 10 bases agree with TRBD2. This CDR3 comprises 15 residues. The V gene's germline CDR1 is SGHAT and CDR2 FQNNGV. The V and J ends lost 4 bases and 6 bases, in that order; junction bases with no gene match: 6. This CDR3 is CASSSLAGVLNEQFF. The CDR3, as DNA: TGTGCCAGCAGCTCTCTAGCGGGAGTTCTCAATGAGCAGTTCTTC.

This sequence joins TRBV14 and TRBJ2-1, with 9 bases matching TRBD2. Per germline, CDR1 SGHDN and CDR2 FVKESK. The V and J ends lost 1 base and 7 bases, in that order; junction bases with no gene match: 17. The CDR3 contains 19 residues. DNA for the CDR3: TGTGCCAGCAGCCAAGGGTACGCGCGGGAGGGCCTTACAGGAAATGAGCAGTTCTTC. Amino acids: CASSQGYAREGLTGNEQFF.

The rearrangement uses TRBV19 and TRBJ2-3; 12 nucleotides agree with TRBD2. There are 18 residues in the CDR3. Germline CDR1 reads LNHDA; CDR2 reads SQIVND (reference sequence). With 5 bases clipped from V and 0 bases from J, the junction kept 9 bases outside the gene matches. Here the CDR3 reads CASSQYGLAGRSTDTQYF. The CDR3 DNA reads as TGTGCCAGTAGTCAATACGGACTAGCGGGGCGGAGCACAGATACGCAGTATTTT.

This chain uses TRBV10-3 with TRBJ1-2, with D perhaps TRBD1 (5 bases). The V and J ends lost 2 bases and 12 bases respectively, with 19 bases between them. The CDR3 extends over 14 amino acids. Germline V gives CDR1 ENHRY, CDR2 SYGVKD. CDR3 DNA: TGTGCCATCAGTGAGATAGGGGCAGCCGATAGTGACACCTTC. It codes for CAISEIGAADSDTF.